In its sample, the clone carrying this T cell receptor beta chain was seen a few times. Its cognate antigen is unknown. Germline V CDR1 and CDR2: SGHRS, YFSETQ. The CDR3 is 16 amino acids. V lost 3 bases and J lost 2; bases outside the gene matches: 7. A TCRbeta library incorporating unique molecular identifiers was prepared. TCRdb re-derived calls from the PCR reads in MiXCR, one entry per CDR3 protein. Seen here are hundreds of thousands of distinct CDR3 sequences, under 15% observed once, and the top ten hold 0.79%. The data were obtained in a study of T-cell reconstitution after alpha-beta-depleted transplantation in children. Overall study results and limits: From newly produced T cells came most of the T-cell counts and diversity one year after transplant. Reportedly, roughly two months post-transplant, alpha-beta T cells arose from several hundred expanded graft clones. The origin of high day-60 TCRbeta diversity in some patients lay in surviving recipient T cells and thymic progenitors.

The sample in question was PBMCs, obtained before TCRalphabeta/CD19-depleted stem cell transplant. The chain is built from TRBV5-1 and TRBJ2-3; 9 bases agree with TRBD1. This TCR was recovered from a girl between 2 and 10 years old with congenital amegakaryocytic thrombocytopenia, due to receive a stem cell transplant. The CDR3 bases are TGCGCCAGCAGCTGGGGGACAGGGAACCCCACAGATACGCAGTATTTT. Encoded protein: CASSWGTGNPTDTQYF.